This TCR beta chain is drawn from a study of shared clonotypes between healthy human individuals. Study outcomes and limitations: Few donors restricted represented genetic and exposure-history diversity.

In the case of this clone: Its antigen is still unknown.

Researchers divided each subset's genomic DNA evenly across several immunoSEQ plates. The repertoire was sequenced with immunoSEQ multiplex PCR; TCRdb's copy has only in-frame clones and lacks some. The sample contains roughly 1 million clones, more than 65% of which appear only once. Unmatched junction bases numbered 6, after V lost 3 bases and J lost 10 bases. The CDR3 loop spans 15 amino acids. Per germline, CDR1 SGHNT and CDR2 YENEEA. The J gene is TRBJ2-3, the V gene TRBV11-3; 14 bases agree with TRBD2. The receptor's source is a man between 18 and 35 years old in good health. Sequencing used memory CD4+ T cells sorted from blood. Subset indicated: CD45RA-negative fraction. The CDR3 DNA sequence: TGTGCCAGCAGCTTGGACGGGACTAGCGGGGGCCCGCAGTATTTT. As protein: CASSLDGTSGGPQYF.